The 32 T cell receptor beta chains listed next were all sequenced from one sample in a study of blood T cell repertoires in COVID-19. This table comes from immunoSEQ multiplex PCR, and its TCRdb copy is limited to in-frame clones, with some not included. The repertoire consists of a few hundred thousand clones, with roughly 87% occurring once and the leading ten covering roughly 5.1%. The specimen sequenced was PBMCs or T cells enriched from blood (not recorded which). The receptors originated from a woman in her forties or fifties who had recovered from COVID-19.

The chain uses TRBV7-3 and TRBJ2-2; no clear D gene. V was shortened by 5 bases and J by 2 bases, with 9 bases between the two germline ends. The CDR3 loop spans 14 amino acids. CDR1 is SGHTA, CDR2 FQGTGA, per germline. In DNA form, the CDR3 reads TGTGCCAGCAGCCGCGGCCGAAACACCGGGGAGCTGTTTTTT. It specifies CASSRGRNTGELFF.

The chain employs TRBV19 and TRBJ1-1; 9 bases fit TRBD1. J was trimmed by 10 bases and V by 5 bases; bases with no gene match: 11. Germline CDR1 is LNHDA and CDR2 is SQIVND (reference sequence). The CDR3 is 14 residues long. CDR3 bases: TGTGCCAGTAGTCCAACAGGGGGCGGGTCAAGAGCTTTCTTT. It codes for CASSPTGGGSRAFF.

The gene calls are TRBV18 and TRBJ2-2; D remains unclear. With 3 bases removed from V and 6 bases from J, the gap between germline ends came to 2 bases. Per germline, CDR1 KGHSH and CDR2 LQKENI. The CDR3 length is 11 residues. As DNA, the CDR3 is TGTGCCAGCTCACCCGCCGGGGAGCTGTTTTTT. Translated, it gives CASSPAGELFF.

This clone was detected only once. The chain couples TRBV6-1 to TRBJ2-1, with TRBD1 as a possible D gene (6 bases). The CDR3 consists of 17 residues. The V gene's germline CDR1 is MNHNS and CDR2 SASEGT. V was cut by 0 bases and J by 4 bases, with 16 bases left in between. CDR3 region: CASSEASYRVGYNEQFF. The CDR3 DNA sequence: TGTGCCAGCAGTGAAGCCTCCTACAGGGTAGGATACAATGAGCAGTTCTTC.

The table lists this clone with a few counts. The V gene is TRBV2, the J gene TRBJ2-7, with D unclear. The V gene's germline CDR1 is SNHLY and CDR2 FYNNEI. CDR3 length: 13 residues. V dropped 6 bases and J dropped 3 bases, with 12 bases sitting between them. For the CDR3, the DNA is TGTGCCAGCAGCAGGTCGTATGACTACGAGCAGTACTTC. Protein sequence: CASSRSYDYEQYF.

The DNA of the CDR3 is TGCGCCAGCAGCTTCCGGGACACAAACTATGGCTACACCTTC. This sequence encodes CASSFRDTNYGYTF. The chain carries TRBV5-1 and TRBJ1-2; the D gene is possibly TRBD1 (6 bases). V lost 2 bases, J lost 2 bases, and 10 bases lay in between. Looked up from germline, CDR1 is SGHRS and CDR2 is YFSETQ. The CDR3 has 14 residues.

J is TRBJ2-3 and V is TRBV24-1; the D is unclear. Germline-derived CDR1 and CDR2 are KGHDR and SFDVKD. The germline V and J ends were trimmed by 5 bases and 2 bases, with 4 bases remaining between them. The CDR3 length is 12 residues. The CDR3 spells CATSGLTDTQYF. Here the CDR3 DNA reads TGTGCCACCAGTGGACTCACAGATACGCAGTATTTT.

The rearrangement joins TRBV3-1 (or the pseudogene TRBV3-2) to TRBJ1-4; 7 nucleotides align to TRBD1. Germline V gene data show CDR1 as LGHDT and CDR2 as YNNKEL (reference sequence). The trim removed 4 bases at V and 3 bases at J, leaving 8 bases unmatched. This CDR3 has 16 amino acids. CDR3 sequence: CASSREGGAANEKLFF. The CDR3 region has the DNA TGTGCCAGCAGCCGCGAAGGGGGCGCAGCTAATGAAAAACTGTTTTTT.

This sequence joins TRBV3-1 (or the pseudogene TRBV3-2) and TRBJ1-2; maybe TRBD1 (6 bases). The CDR3 is 15 amino acids. The V gene's germline CDR1 is LGHDT and CDR2 YNNKEL (reference sequence). V gave up 4 bases and J gave up 0 bases, with 12 bases separating them. In nucleotides, the CDR3 is TGTGCCAGCAGCCCTGGGACACATTCTAACTATGGCTACACCTTC. As protein: CASSPGTHSNYGYTF.

This clone was seen only once. J is TRBJ2-5 and V is TRBV7-9; TRBD1 agrees at 9 bases. This CDR3 contains 13 residues. V was clipped by 4 bases and J by 3 bases; unmatched bases: 0. CDR1 is SEHNR and CDR2 is FQNEAQ in the germline V gene (reference sequence). In DNA, the CDR3 is TGTGCCAGCAGCTGGACAGGGGAAGAGACCCAGTACTTC. Translation: CASSWTGEETQYF.

This clone was seen only once. This sequence joins TRBV19 and TRBJ2-3; D perhaps matches TRBD1 (5 bases). The V end was cut by 5 bases, the J end by 5 bases, with 14 bases between. The germline V gene encodes CDR1 LNHDA and CDR2 SQIVND (reference sequence). This CDR3 spans 14 amino acids. As DNA, the CDR3 is TGTGCCAGTAGTCCCAGGGTGTCGAAAGATACGCAGTATTTT. Amino acids: CASSPRVSKDTQYF.

The chain links TRBV30 to TRBJ1-1; 10 bases line up with TRBD1. The germline gives CDR1 GTSNPN, CDR2 SVGIG (reference sequence). V lost 0 bases, J lost 4 bases, and 8 bases stayed unmatched. The CDR3 is 16 residues long. The DNA of the CDR3 is TGTGCCTGGAGTGTACTAGGGGGACAGGGGAGCACTGAAGCTTTCTTT. Residues: CAWSVLGGQGSTEAFF.

The rearrangement links TRBV19 to TRBJ2-6; TRBD1 agrees at 8 bases. Trimming at V came to 5 bases and at J to 4 bases, leaving 10 bases not matched to a gene. Per germline, CDR1 LNHDA and CDR2 SQIVND (reference sequence). This CDR3 spans 17 amino acids. The CDR3 loop is CASSGRGQGPGANVLTF. The CDR3 bases are TGTGCCAGTAGTGGCCGAGGACAGGGCCCCGGGGCCAACGTCCTGACTTTC.

This chain joins TRBV2 and TRBJ2-2, with D perhaps TRBD2 (7 bases). The CDR3 has 16 amino acids. Trimming pared 4 bases from V and 4 bases from J, leaving 16 bases between. Per germline, CDR1 SNHLY and CDR2 FYNNEI. CDR3 nucleotides: TGTGCCAGCAGTGTTGAGGGGGGGCCGATCACCGGGGAGCTGTTTTTT. Protein sequence: CASSVEGGPITGELFF.

The CDR3 bases are TGCGCCAGCAGCTGGGGAGTGGATCAGCCCCAGCATTTT. Amino acids: CASSWGVDQPQHF. This sequence joins TRBV5-1 and TRBJ1-5; unclear D gene. The CDR3 is 13 amino acids. The ends were cut back, 3 bases at V and 5 bases at J, with 9 bases in the middle. Germline-derived CDR1 and CDR2 are SGHRS and YFSETQ. The entire variable domain, with the rest obtained from reference TRBV5-1 and TRBJ1-5, is as follows: KAGVTQTPRYLIKTRGQQVTLSCSPISGHRSVSWYQQTPGQGLQFLFEYFSETQRNKGNFPGRFSGRQFSNSRSEMNVSTLELGDSALYLCASSWGVDQPQHFGDGTRLSIL.

The V gene is TRBV30, the J gene TRBJ2-5; weak D call: TRBD1 (6 bases). The germline V gene has CDR1 GTSNPN and CDR2 SVGIG (reference sequence). The V gene lost 5 bases and the J gene lost 7 bases, with 17 bases spanning the gap. The CDR3 has 13 amino acids. This CDR3 reads CAWGLQGMGTQYF. The CDR3 bases are TGTGCCTGGGGCTTACAGGGCATGGGGACCCAGTACTTC. Supplemented by reference TRBV30 and TRBJ2-5, the full variable domain reads SQTIHQWPATLVQPVGSPLSLECTVEGTSNPNLYWYRQAAGRGLQLLFYSVGIGQISSEVPQNLSASRPQDRQFILSSKKLLLSDSGFYLCAWGLQGMGTQYFGPGTRLLVL.

The chain couples TRBV11-2 to TRBJ2-2; TRBD1 aligns across 8 bases. With V trimmed by 2 bases and J by 7 bases, 6 bases remained unmatched. The V gene's germline CDR1 is SGHAT and CDR2 FQNNGV. This CDR3 spans 15 amino acids. CDR3 residues: CASSLISGGYGELFF. CDR3 sequence (DNA): TGTGCCAGCAGCTTAATCTCAGGGGGCTACGGGGAGCTGTTTTTT.

The chain is built from TRBV2 and TRBJ1-1; 8 bases agree with TRBD1. From germline, CDR1 is SNHLY and CDR2 FYNNEI. This CDR3 has 20 residues. Unmatched junction bases numbered 20, after V lost 2 bases and J lost 3 bases. CDR3 region: CASSELRVLYRGMVDTEAFF. The CDR3 DNA follows: TGTGCCAGCAGTGAATTACGTGTCTTATACAGGGGGATGGTGGACACTGAAGCTTTCTTT. Together with reference TRBV2 and TRBJ1-1, the CDR3 gives the full variable domain: EPEVTQTPSHQVTQMGQEVILRCVPISNHLYFYWYRQILGQKVEFLVSFYNNEISEKSEIFDDQFSVERPDGSNFTLKIRSTKLEDSAMYFCASSELRVLYRGMVDTEAFFGQGTRLTVV.

The chain uses TRBV7-8 and TRBJ1-6, with a tentative D call TRBD1 (6 bases). With 5 bases removed from V and 6 bases from J, the gap between germline ends came to 11 bases. Germline lookup yields CDR1 SGHVS and CDR2 FQNEAQ. CDR3 size: 14 residues. CDR3 bases: TGTGCCAGCAGCCCAGGGGCGAGTAATTCACCCCTCCACTTT. Amino acid sequence: CASSPGASNSPLHF. The variable domain in full, completed from reference TRBV7-8 and TRBJ1-6, reads GAGVSQSPRYKVAKRGQDVALRCDPISGHVSLFWYQQALGQGPEFLTYFQNEAQLDKSGLPSDRFFAERPEGSVSTLKIQRTQQEDSAVYLCASSPGASNSPLHFGNGTRLTVT.

There are a few counts of this clone. The CDR3: CASSVAGVVVNEQFF. The CDR3 DNA follows: TGTGCCAGCAGCGTGGCAGGGGTTGTGGTGAATGAGCAGTTCTTC. The J gene is TRBJ2-1, the V gene TRBV5-5; possible D gene TRBD1, 6 bases. Germline V CDR1 and CDR2: SGHKS, YYEKEE (reference sequence). CDR3 size: 15 residues. With 4 bases removed from V and 7 bases from J, the gap between germline ends came to 18 bases.

This clone turned up a few times. This rearrangement joins TRBV5-5 to TRBJ2-2; no firm D call. V was trimmed by 1 base and J by 0 bases, leaving 10 bases between them. The CDR3 length is 16 residues. The germline V gene encodes CDR1 SGHKS and CDR2 YYEKEE (reference sequence). Written as DNA, the CDR3 is TGTGCCAGCAGCTTGTCAGGCTCAGCGAACACCGGGGAGCTGTTTTTT. Its protein is CASSLSGSANTGELFF.

The chain couples TRBV6-5 to TRBJ2-1; 9 bases agree with TRBD2. This CDR3 has 14 residues. The V gene's germline CDR1 is MNHEY and CDR2 SVGAGI. The V and J ends lost 7 bases and 9 bases, in that order; junction bases with no gene match: 10. The CDR3 loop reads CASTLAGSSGEQFF. The CDR3 DNA reads TGTGCCAGCACTCTAGCGGGATCGAGTGGTGAGCAGTTCTTC.

V gene TRBV5-6 combines with J gene TRBJ1-2; tentatively, D is TRBD1 (5 bases). Looked up from germline, CDR1 is SGHDT and CDR2 is YYEEEE. This CDR3 comprises 15 residues. V gave up 4 bases and J gave up 4 bases, with 17 bases separating them. Written as DNA, the CDR3 is TGTGCCAGCAGCACCCCGGGGGATGCAGGCTATGGCTACACCTTC. This gives the protein CASSTPGDAGYGYTF.

The rearrangement links TRBV9 to TRBJ2-1; the D gene is possibly TRBD1 (7 bases). Germline assignment: CDR1 SGDLS and CDR2 YYNGEE. The CDR3 extends over 16 amino acids. V lost 2 bases to trimming and J lost 7 bases, with 19 bases between them. The CDR3 sequence: CASSVTQGGSWNEQFF. The CDR3 nucleotides are TGTGCCAGCAGCGTTACCCAGGGGGGCTCATGGAATGAGCAGTTCTTC.

The chain carries TRBV5-1 and TRBJ1-4; TRBD1 might be the D (5 bases). The CDR3 totals 15 residues. The germline V and J ends were trimmed by 2 bases and 11 bases, with 19 bases remaining between them. CDR1 is SGHRS, CDR2 YFSETQ, per germline. The CDR3 DNA reads TGCGCCAGCAGCTTAGCGGGAGACAGTGCGAGGAAACTGTTTTTT. This gives the protein CASSLAGDSARKLFF.

The gene calls are TRBV19 and TRBJ1-5, with TRBD1 matching over 9 bases. The CDR3 runs to 14 residues. The junction had 3 bases not matched to a gene; V was cut back by 8 bases and J by 1 base. Germline loops: CDR1 LNHDA, CDR2 SQIVND (reference sequence). CDR3 region: CASQTGGSNQPQHF. CDR3 DNA sequence: TGTGCCAGTCAGACAGGGGGAAGCAATCAGCCCCAGCATTTT.

The chain links TRBV11-3 to TRBJ2-5; unclear D gene. V was pared by 2 bases and J by 2 bases, with 12 bases between. CDR3 length: 15 residues. Germline V CDR1 and CDR2: SGHNT, YENEEA. CDR3: CASSLLTSLQETQYF. CDR3 DNA: TGTGCCAGCAGCTTACTCACTTCATTACAAGAGACCCAGTACTTC.

This clone has ten or more counts. The chain links TRBV2 to TRBJ2-6; no reliable D call. Germline values: CDR1 SNHLY, CDR2 FYNNEI. The length of the CDR3 is 15 residues. V shed 3 bases and J shed 2 bases, with 8 bases lying between them. Here the CDR3 reads CASSDWAAGANVLTF. In DNA form, the CDR3 reads TGTGCCAGCAGTGATTGGGCTGCTGGGGCCAACGTCCTGACTTTC.

The gene calls are TRBV11-3 and TRBJ1-1; D is ambiguous. The germline V and J ends were trimmed by 1 base and 3 bases, with 6 bases remaining between them. This CDR3 comprises 13 residues. CDR1 is SGHNT, CDR2 YENEEA, per germline. The CDR3 here is CASSLAMDTEAFF. The CDR3 nucleotides read TGTGCCAGCAGCTTAGCTATGGACACTGAAGCTTTCTTT.

The chain links TRBV5-5 to TRBJ1-2, with D possibly matching TRBD1 (6 bases). The germline CDR1 and CDR2 sequences are SGHKS and YYEKEE (reference sequence). V was pared by 4 bases and J by 8 bases, with 21 bases between. The CDR3 length is 15 residues. Here the CDR3 reads CASSGGGGPAWGYTF. As DNA, the CDR3 is TGTGCCAGCAGCGGCGGGGGCGGCCCGGCGTGGGGCTACACCTTC.

The genes are TRBV19 and TRBJ2-1; D is possibly TRBD1 (5 bases). Germline CDR1 reads LNHDA; CDR2 reads SQIVND (reference sequence). There are 14 residues in the CDR3. The V end was cut by 9 bases, the J end by 3 bases, with 15 bases between. CDR3 sequence: CASRARGGYNEQFF. The DNA of the CDR3 is TGTGCCAGCAGGGCCCGCGGTGGCTACAATGAGCAGTTCTTC.

The chain recombines TRBV5-8 with TRBJ1-4; 7 nucleotides line up with TRBD1. This CDR3 region has 14 residues. Germline loops: CDR1 SGHTS, CDR2 YDEGEE. With 0 bases clipped from V and 12 bases from J, the junction kept 8 bases outside the gene matches. This CDR3 reads CASSLARGNAELFF. CDR3 bases: TGTGCCAGCAGCTTGGCCAGGGGGAATGCGGAACTGTTTTTT. Using reference TRBV5-8 and TRBJ1-4 for the parts outside the CDR3, the full variable domain is EAGVTQSPTHLIKTRGQQATLRCSPISGHTSVYWYQQALGLGLQFLLWYDEGEERNRGNFPPRFSGRQFPNYSSELNVNALELEDSALYLCASSLARGNAELFFGSGTQLSVL.